This is a list of T cell receptor beta chains from one sample in a study of T-cell reconstitution after alpha-beta-depleted transplantation in children. TCRdb itself ran the PCR reads through MiXCR, one entry per CDR3 protein. The sample has 350,000 to 450,000 distinct CDR3 sequences; about an eighth are singletons. Specimen: PBMCs, collected from the stem cell graft. Source of these receptors: a human donor who donated a stem cell graft to a child with Fanconi anemia. CDR3s include the opening cysteine and the closing phenylalanine or tryptophan. Each record gives: CDR3 protein, CDR3 DNA, J gene, V gene, clone size, D gene. The D gene is left open where the match is weak. Expanded clones are given a class, and other clones once, few, many or no size at all.

cdr3_aa: CSARDQGQGSYGYTF
cdr3_nt: TGCAGTGCTAGAGATCAGGGGCAGGGTAGCTATGGCTACACCTTC
j_call: TRBJ1-2
v_call: TRBV20-1
clone_size: few
d_call: -

cdr3_aa: CASFTATGAMDEQFF
cdr3_nt: TGCGCCAGTTTCACCGCGACAGGGGCTATGGATGAGCAGTTCTTC
j_call: TRBJ2-1
v_call: TRBV5-1
clone_size: many
d_call: TRBD1

cdr3_aa: CSSRGSGETQYF
cdr3_nt: TGCAGCAGCAGGGGCAGCGGGGAGACCCAGTACTTC
j_call: TRBJ2-5
v_call: TRBV20-1
clone_size: few
d_call: -

cdr3_aa: CASSQDAGDRGGYTF
cdr3_nt: TGCGCCAGCAGCCAAGATGCCGGGGACAGGGGTGGCTACACCTTC
j_call: TRBJ1-2
v_call: TRBV4-3
clone_size: few
d_call: TRBD1

cdr3_aa: CASSVVGQGQETQYF
cdr3_nt: TGTGCCAGCAGCGTCGTAGGGCAGGGACAAGAGACCCAGTACTTC
j_call: TRBJ2-5
v_call: TRBV4-2
clone_size: few
d_call: -

cdr3_aa: CASKGTASSEKLFF
cdr3_nt: TGCGCCAGCAAGGGGACAGCTTCCTCAGAAAAACTGTTTTTT
j_call: TRBJ1-4
v_call: TRBV5-1
clone_size: few
d_call: TRBD1

cdr3_aa: CSASRRDQPQHF
cdr3_nt: TGCAGTGCTAGTAGAAGAGATCAGCCCCAGCATTTT
j_call: TRBJ1-5
v_call: TRBV20-1
clone_size: few
d_call: -

cdr3_aa: CASSRLRGEGNTEAFF
cdr3_nt: TGCGCCAGCAGCCGCCTAAGGGGGGAGGGTAACACTGAAGCTTTCTTT
j_call: TRBJ1-1
v_call: TRBV4-3
clone_size: -
d_call: -

cdr3_aa: CASSQGDRFDYEQYF
cdr3_nt: TGCGCCAGCAGCCAAGGGGACCGATTTGACTACGAGCAGTACTTC
j_call: TRBJ2-7
v_call: TRBV5-1
clone_size: -
d_call: -

cdr3_aa: CASSFTGTGTEAFF
cdr3_nt: TGCGCCAGCAGCTTCACCGGGACAGGGACTGAAGCTTTCTTT
j_call: TRBJ1-1
v_call: TRBV5-1
clone_size: few
d_call: TRBD1